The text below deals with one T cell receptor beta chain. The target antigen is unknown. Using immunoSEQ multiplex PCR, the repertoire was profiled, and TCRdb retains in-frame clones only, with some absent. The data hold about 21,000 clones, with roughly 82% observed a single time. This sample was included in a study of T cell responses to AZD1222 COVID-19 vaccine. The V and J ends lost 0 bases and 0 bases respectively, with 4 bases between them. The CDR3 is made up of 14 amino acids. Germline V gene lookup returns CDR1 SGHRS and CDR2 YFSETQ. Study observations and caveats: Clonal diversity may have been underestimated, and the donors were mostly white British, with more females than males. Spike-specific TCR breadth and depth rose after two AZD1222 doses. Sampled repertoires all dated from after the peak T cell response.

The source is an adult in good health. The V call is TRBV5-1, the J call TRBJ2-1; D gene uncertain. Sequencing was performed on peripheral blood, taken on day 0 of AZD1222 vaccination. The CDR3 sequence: CASSLGNSYNEQFF. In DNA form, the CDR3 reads TGCGCCAGCAGCTTGGGGAACTCCTACAATGAGCAGTTCTTC.